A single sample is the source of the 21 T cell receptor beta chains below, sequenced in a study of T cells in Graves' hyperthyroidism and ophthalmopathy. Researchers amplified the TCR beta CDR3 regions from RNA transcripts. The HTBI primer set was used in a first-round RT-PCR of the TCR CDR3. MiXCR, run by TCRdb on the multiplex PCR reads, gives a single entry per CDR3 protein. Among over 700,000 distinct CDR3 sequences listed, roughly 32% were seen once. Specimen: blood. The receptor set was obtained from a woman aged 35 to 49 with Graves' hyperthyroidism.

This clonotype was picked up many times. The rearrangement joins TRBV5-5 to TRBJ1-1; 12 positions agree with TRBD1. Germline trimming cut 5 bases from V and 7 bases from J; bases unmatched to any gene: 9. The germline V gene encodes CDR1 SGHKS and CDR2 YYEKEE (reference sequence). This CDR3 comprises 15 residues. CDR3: CASSASGTGGFEAFF. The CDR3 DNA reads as TGTGCCAGCAGTGCGTCCGGGACAGGGGGCTTTGAAGCTTTCTTT.

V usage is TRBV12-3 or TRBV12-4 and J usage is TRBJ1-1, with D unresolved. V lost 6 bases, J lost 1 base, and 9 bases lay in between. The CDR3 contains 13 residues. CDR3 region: CASRPGWNTEAFF. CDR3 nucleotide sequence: TGTGCCAGCAGACCCGGATGGAACACTGAAGCTTTCTTT.

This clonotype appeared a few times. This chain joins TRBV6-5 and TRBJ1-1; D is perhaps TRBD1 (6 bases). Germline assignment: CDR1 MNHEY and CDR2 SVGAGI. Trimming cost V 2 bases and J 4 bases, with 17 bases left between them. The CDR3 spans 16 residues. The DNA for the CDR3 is TGTGCCAGCAGTTACACGGAAGGGGGACCGGGCACTGAAGCTTTCTTT. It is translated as CASSYTEGGPGTEAFF.

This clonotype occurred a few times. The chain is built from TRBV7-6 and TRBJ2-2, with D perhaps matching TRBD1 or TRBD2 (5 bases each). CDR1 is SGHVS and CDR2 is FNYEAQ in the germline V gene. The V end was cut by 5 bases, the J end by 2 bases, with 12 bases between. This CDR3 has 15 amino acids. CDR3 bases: TGTGCCAGCAGCCGGTCGGGGCGAAACACCGGGGAGCTGTTTTTT. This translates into CASSRSGRNTGELFF.

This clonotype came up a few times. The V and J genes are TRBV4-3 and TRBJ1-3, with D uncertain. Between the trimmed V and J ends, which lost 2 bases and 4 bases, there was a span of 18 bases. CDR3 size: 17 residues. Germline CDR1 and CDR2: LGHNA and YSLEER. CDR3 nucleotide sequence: TGCGCCAGCAGCCAATGGGCCTTCCTAACGGTGGGAAACACCATATATTTT. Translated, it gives CASSQWAFLTVGNTIYF.

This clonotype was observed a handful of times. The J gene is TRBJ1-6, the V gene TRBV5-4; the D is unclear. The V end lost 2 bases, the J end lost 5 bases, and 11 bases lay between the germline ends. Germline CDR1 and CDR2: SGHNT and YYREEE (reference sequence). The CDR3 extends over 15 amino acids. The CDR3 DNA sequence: TGTGCCAGCAGCTTCTTTTCCAGGAATAATTCACCCCTCCACTTT. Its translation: CASSFFSRNNSPLHF.

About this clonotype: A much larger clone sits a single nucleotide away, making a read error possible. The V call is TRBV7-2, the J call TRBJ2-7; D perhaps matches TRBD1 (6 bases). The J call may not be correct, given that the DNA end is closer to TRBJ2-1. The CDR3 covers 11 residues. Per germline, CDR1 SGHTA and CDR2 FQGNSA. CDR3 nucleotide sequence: TGTGCCAGCAGCCCTGGACAGGAGCAGTTCTTC. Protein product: CASSPGQEQFF.

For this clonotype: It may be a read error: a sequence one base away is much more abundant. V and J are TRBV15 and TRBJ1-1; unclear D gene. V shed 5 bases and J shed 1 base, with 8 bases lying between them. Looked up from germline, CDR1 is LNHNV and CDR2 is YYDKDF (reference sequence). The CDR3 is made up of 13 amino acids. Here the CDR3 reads CATSVAANTEAFF. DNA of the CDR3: TGTGCCACCAGCGTAGCCGCGAACACTGAAGCTTTCTTT.

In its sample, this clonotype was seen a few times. The DNA for the CDR3 is TGCGCCAGCAGCCCGCGGGGAAAAGGAAACACCATATATTTT. It translates to CASSPRGKGNTIYF. The chain has TRBV4-3 and TRBJ1-3; D gene ambiguous. Trimming removed 4 bases at V and 4 bases at J, with 11 bases between. Germline CDR1 LGHNA, CDR2 YSLEER. This CDR3 has 14 residues.

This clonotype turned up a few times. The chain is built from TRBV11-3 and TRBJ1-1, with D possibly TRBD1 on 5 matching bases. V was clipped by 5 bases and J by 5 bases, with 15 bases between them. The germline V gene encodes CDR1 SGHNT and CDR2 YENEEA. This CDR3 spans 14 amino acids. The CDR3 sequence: CASSPQVGRTEAFF. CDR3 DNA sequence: TGTGCCAGCAGCCCCCAGGTGGGGCGAACTGAAGCTTTCTTT.

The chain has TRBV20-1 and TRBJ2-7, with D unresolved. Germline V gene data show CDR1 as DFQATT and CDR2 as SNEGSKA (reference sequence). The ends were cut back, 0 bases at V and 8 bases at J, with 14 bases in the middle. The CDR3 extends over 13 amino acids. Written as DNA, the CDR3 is TGCAGTGCTAGAGATGTTCGAGTCTTACAGCAGTACTTC. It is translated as CSARDVRVLQQYF.

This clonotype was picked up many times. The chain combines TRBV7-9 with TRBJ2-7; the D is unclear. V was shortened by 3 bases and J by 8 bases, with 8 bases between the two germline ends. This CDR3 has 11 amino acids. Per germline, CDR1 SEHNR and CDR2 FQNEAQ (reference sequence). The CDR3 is CASSFGPQQYF. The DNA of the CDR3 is TGTGCCAGCAGCTTTGGGCCCCAGCAGTACTTC.

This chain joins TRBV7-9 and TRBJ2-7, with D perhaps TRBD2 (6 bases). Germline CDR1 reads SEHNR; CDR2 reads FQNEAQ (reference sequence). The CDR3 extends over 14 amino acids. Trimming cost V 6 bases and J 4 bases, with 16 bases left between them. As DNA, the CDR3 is TGTGCCAGCAGGACCGGGACGGGGGATTACGAGCAGTACTTC. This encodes CASRTGTGDYEQYF.

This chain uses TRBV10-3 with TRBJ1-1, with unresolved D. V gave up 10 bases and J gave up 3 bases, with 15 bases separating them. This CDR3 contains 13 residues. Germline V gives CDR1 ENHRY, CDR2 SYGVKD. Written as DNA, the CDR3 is TGTGCCAGCAGCCGTAACTTTCACACTGAAGCTTTCTTT. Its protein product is CASSRNFHTEAFF.

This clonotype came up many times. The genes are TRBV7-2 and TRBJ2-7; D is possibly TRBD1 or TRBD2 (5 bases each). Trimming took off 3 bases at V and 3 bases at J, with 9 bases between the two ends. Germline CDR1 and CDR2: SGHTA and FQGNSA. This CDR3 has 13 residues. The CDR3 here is CASSFRDRYEQYF. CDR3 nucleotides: TGTGCCAGCAGCTTCCGGGACCGCTACGAGCAGTACTTC.

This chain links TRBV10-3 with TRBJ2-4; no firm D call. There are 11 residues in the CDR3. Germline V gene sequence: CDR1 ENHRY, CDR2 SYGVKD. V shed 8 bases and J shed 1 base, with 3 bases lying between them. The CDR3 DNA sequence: TGTGCCATCGGGGCCAAAAACATTCAGTACTTC. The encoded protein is CAIGAKNIQYF.

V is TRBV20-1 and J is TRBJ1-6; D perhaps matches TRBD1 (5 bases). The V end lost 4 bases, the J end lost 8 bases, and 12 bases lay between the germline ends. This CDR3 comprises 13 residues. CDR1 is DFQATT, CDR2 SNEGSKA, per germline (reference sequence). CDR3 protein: CSAMGLADSPLHF. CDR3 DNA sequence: TGCAGTGCTATGGGGCTAGCGGATTCACCCCTCCACTTT.

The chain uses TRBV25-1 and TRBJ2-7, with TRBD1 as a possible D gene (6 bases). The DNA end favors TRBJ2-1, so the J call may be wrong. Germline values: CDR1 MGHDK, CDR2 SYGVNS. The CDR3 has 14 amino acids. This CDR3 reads CASSDIPGANEQFF. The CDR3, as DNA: TGTGCCAGCAGTGACATCCCAGGGGCAAATGAGCAGTTCTTC.

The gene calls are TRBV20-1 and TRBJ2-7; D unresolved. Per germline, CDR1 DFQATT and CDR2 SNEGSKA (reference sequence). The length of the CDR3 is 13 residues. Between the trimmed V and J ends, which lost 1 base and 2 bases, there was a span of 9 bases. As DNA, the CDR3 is TGCAGTGCTAGAGCTGTGGGTACCTACGAGCAGTACTTC. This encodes CSARAVGTYEQYF.

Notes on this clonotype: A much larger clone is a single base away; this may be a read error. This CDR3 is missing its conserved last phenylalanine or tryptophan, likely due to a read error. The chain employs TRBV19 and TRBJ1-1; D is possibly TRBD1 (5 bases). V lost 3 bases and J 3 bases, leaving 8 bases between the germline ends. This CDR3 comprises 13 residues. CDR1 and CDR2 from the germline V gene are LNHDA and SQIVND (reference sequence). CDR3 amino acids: CASSIVRDTEAFS. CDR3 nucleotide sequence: TGTGCCAGTAGTATCGTCAGGGACACTGAAGCTTTCTCT.

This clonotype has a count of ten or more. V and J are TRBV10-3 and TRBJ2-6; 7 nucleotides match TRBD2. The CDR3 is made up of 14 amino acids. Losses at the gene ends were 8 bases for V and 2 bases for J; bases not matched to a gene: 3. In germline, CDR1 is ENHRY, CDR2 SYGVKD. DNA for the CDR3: TGTGCCATCCCGCGGGGGACTGGGGCCAACGTCCTGACTTTC. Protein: CAIPRGTGANVLTF.